Below, 15 T cell receptor beta chains from the same sample are listed, as sequenced in a study of cytomegalovirus exposure and HLA in healthy donors. Researchers ran the PCR with 60 Vbeta and 13 Jbeta primers. The method was immunoSEQ multiplex PCR; TCRdb's version includes in-frame clones alone and lacks a portion of them. The sample holds about 43,000 clones. The sequencing sample was made of PBMCs. The receptors shown here come from a woman in her thirties in good health and CMV-seronegative.

This rearrangement joins TRBV19 to TRBJ1-5; 10 bases line up with TRBD1. Germline CDR1 LNHDA, CDR2 SQIVND (reference sequence). V dropped 9 bases and J dropped 7; count of bases not matched to a gene: 6. The CDR3 runs to 13 residues. Written as DNA, the CDR3 is TGTGCCAGCAAGGACAGGGGGAACCAGCCCCAGCATTTT. Translation gives CASKDRGNQPQHF.

The V and J genes are TRBV30 and TRBJ2-7; TRBD2 agrees at 13 bases. The length of the CDR3 is 18 residues. V lost 0 bases and J lost 4; bases outside the gene matches: 12. The V gene's germline CDR1 is GTSNPN and CDR2 SVGIG (reference sequence). CDR3 sequence (DNA): TGTGCCTGGAGTGTACGACTAGCGGGAGGTTTGCCGGGTTACGAGCAGTACTTC. This gives the protein CAWSVRLAGGLPGYEQYF. Filled out from reference TRBV30 and TRBJ2-7, the complete variable domain reads SQTIHQWPATLVQPVGSPLSLECTVEGTSNPNLYWYRQAAGRGLQLLFYSVGIGQISSEVPQNLSASRPQDRQFILSSKKLLLSDSGFYLCAWSVRLAGGLPGYEQYFGPGTRLTVT.

CDR3 bases: TGTGCCAGCAGTCGATTCTATTCCTACGAGCAGTACTTC. As protein: CASSRFYSYEQYF. The chain carries TRBV6-5 and TRBJ2-7; D ambiguous. Germline V gene lookup returns CDR1 MNHEY and CDR2 SVGAGI. The CDR3 runs 13 residues. V was pared by 5 bases and J by 1 base, with 9 bases between.

The chain carries TRBV6-5 and TRBJ1-2, with 8 positions matching TRBD1. The CDR3 extends over 15 amino acids. The germline CDR1 and CDR2 sequences are MNHEY and SVGAGI. Trimming took 0 bases from V and 6 from J; bases not matched to a gene: 6. CDR3 region: CASSYSAGGHHGYTF. CDR3 nucleotide sequence: TGTGCCAGCAGTTACTCGGCAGGGGGCCATCATGGCTACACCTTC.

The gene calls are TRBV27 and TRBJ2-7; 9 bases line up with TRBD2. Looked up from germline, CDR1 is MNHEY and CDR2 is SMNVEV (reference sequence). CDR3 length: 14 residues. V dropped 4 bases and J dropped 1; count of bases not matched to a gene: 2. The CDR3 spells CASSWTSESYEQYF. CDR3 nucleotides: TGTGCCAGCAGTTGGACTAGCGAGTCCTACGAGCAGTACTTC.

CDR3 sequence reads: CASSYRSLAGELFF. The CDR3, as DNA: TGTGCCAGCAGTTACAGATCGCTGGCCGGGGAGCTGTTTTTT. This chain links TRBV5-5 with TRBJ2-2, with D uncertain. The length of the CDR3 is 14 residues. Trimming removed 5 bases at V and 6 bases at J, with 14 bases between. Germline assignment: CDR1 SGHKS and CDR2 YYEKEE (reference sequence). Full variable domain (remainder filled in from reference TRBV5-5 and TRBJ2-2): DAGVTQSPTHLIKTRGQQVTLRCSPISGHKSVSWYQQVLGQGPQFIFQYYEKEERGRGNFPDRFSARQFPNYSSELNVNALLLGDSALYLCASSYRSLAGELFFGEGSRLTVL.

The rearrangement links TRBV15 to TRBJ2-7; tentative D call: TRBD1 (5 bases). In germline, CDR1 is LNHNV, CDR2 YYDKDF (reference sequence). The CDR3 totals 15 residues. V lost 3 bases, J lost 2 bases, and 14 bases lay in between. As DNA, the CDR3 is TGTGCCACCAGCAGGGACACGTTGAGCGCCTACGAGCAGTACTTC. Translating gives CATSRDTLSAYEQYF.

The J gene is TRBJ2-1, the V gene TRBV29-1, with D perhaps TRBD2 (5 bases). The CDR3 loop spans 16 amino acids. Per the germline V gene, CDR1 is SQVTM and CDR2 is ANQGSEA. Trimming cost V 0 bases and J 9 bases, with 21 bases left between them. The CDR3 sequence: CSVEDQFDFGVTEQFF. CDR3 nucleotide sequence: TGCAGCGTTGAAGATCAATTTGATTTCGGGGTTACTGAGCAGTTCTTC.

The chain combines TRBV7-8 with TRBJ1-1; the D is unclear. The CDR3 contains 12 residues. Looked up from germline, CDR1 is SGHVS and CDR2 is FQNEAQ. V lost 5 bases and J lost 11, with 15 bases in between. CDR3 amino acids: CASSPGKTGAFF. In DNA form, the CDR3 reads TGTGCCAGCAGCCCCGGTAAAACCGGGGCTTTCTTT.

The rearrangement uses TRBV5-6 and TRBJ2-7, with D maybe TRBD2 (6 bases). The germline gives CDR1 SGHDT, CDR2 YYEEEE. Trimming stripped 4 bases from V and 6 bases from J, with 14 bases between. The CDR3 contains 13 residues. The chain's CDR3 is CASSRRASTEQYF. CDR3 bases: TGTGCCAGCAGCCGGAGGGCTAGCACCGAGCAGTACTTC. The whole variable domain, remainder taken from reference TRBV5-6 and TRBJ2-7, is DAGVTQSPTHLIKTRGQQVTLRCSPKSGHDTVSWYQQALGQGPQFIFQYYEEEERQRGNFPDRFSGHQFPNYSSELNVNALLLGDSALYLCASSRRASTEQYFGPGTRLTVT.

The gene calls are TRBV9 and TRBJ1-1; D not resolved. V was shortened by 0 bases and J by 1 base, with 7 bases between the two germline ends. Germline lookup yields CDR1 SGDLS and CDR2 YYNGEE. The CDR3 length is 14 residues. CDR3 in DNA: TGTGCCAGCAGCGTAGGTCCGGGGAACACTGAAGCTTTCTTT. Its protein is CASSVGPGNTEAFF.

V and J are TRBV2 and TRBJ2-7; a weak D match, TRBD1 (5 bases). This CDR3 spans 12 amino acids. Trimming took 5 bases from V and 4 from J, leaving 9 bases between them. Germline V gene sequence: CDR1 SNHLY, CDR2 FYNNEI. CDR3 nucleotide sequence: TGTGCCAGCAGTAAGCAGGGATACGAGCAGTACTTC. Translating gives CASSKQGYEQYF.

The chain uses TRBV9 and TRBJ2-1; 8 bases match TRBD2. This CDR3 region has 16 residues. Germline V gene sequence: CDR1 SGDLS, CDR2 YYNGEE. Trimming cost V 2 bases and J 3 bases; bases outside gene matches: 7. The CDR3 sequence is CASSVSREGGYNEQFF. The DNA for the CDR3 is TGTGCCAGCAGCGTTAGCCGGGAGGGCGGCTACAATGAGCAGTTCTTC.

This chain's CDR3 is CASSLGGGSGANVLTF. CDR3 DNA: TGTGCCAGCAGCTTAGGTGGGGGGTCTGGGGCCAACGTCCTGACTTTC. The chain carries TRBV7-9 and TRBJ2-6, with a tentative D call TRBD2 (6 bases). V was cut by 1 base and J by 1 base, with 8 bases left in between. This CDR3 has 16 residues. CDR1 SEHNR and CDR2 FQNEAQ come from the germline V gene (reference sequence).

The rearrangement joins TRBV6-5 to TRBJ1-1, with D perhaps matching TRBD1 (6 bases). The CDR3 loop spans 11 amino acids. The V and J ends lost 6 bases and 10 bases respectively, with 12 bases between them. The germline CDR1 and CDR2 sequences are MNHEY and SVGAGI. The chain's CDR3 is CASRQGQRAFF. CDR3 nucleotide sequence: TGTGCCAGCAGGCAGGGACAACGAGCTTTCTTT.